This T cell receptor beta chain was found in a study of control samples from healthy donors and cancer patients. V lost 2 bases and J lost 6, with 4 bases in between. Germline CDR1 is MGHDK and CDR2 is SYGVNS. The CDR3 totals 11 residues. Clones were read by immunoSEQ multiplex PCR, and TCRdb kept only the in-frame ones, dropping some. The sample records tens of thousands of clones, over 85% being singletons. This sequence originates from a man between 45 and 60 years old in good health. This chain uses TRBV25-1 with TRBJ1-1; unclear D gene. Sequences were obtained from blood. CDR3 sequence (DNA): TGTGCCAGCAGTGAAGCGGCTGAAGCTTTCTTT. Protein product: CASSEAAEAFF.